The 9 T cell receptor beta chains in this list originate from one sample, sequenced in a study of T cell repertoires in cytomegalovirus infection. TCRdb processed the reads anew with MiXCR; each CDR3 protein has one entry. Of roughly 600,000 distinct CDR3 sequences listed, 20% to 25% are singletons. The sample taken for sequencing was CD8+ T cells from PBMCs. These TCRs come from a human donor in good health (CMV status not recorded). Some clones in this sample may be carry-over from other donors' samples.

The J gene is TRBJ2-2, the V gene TRBV29-1; 7 bases line up with TRBD1. This CDR3 is 14 amino acids long. Germline assignment: CDR1 SQVTM and CDR2 ANQGSEA. The DNA of the CDR3 is TGCACCGTCAAGACAGGGTGGGACACCGGGGAGCTGTTTTTT. Translation gives CTVKTGWDTGELFF.

The J gene is TRBJ2-1, the V gene TRBV7-3; the D gene could be TRBD1 or TRBD2 (5 bases each). The CDR3 contains 15 residues. Germline loops: CDR1 SGHTA, CDR2 FQGTGA. V lost 2 bases, J lost 8 bases, and 16 bases lay in between. CDR3 amino acids: CASSLEGAAGDEQFF. CDR3 nucleotide sequence: TGTGCCAGCAGCTTAGAAGGGGCTGCGGGCGATGAGCAGTTCTTC.

The chain recombines TRBV15 with TRBJ2-2, with D tentatively TRBD2 (6 bases). CDR1 and CDR2 from the germline V gene are LNHNV and YYDKDF (reference sequence). This CDR3 is built from 13 residues. V was shortened by 8 bases and J by 4 bases, with 11 bases between the two germline ends. CDR3 in DNA: TGTGCCACCTCTGTGGGGGGCACCGGGGAGCTGTTTTTT. Translating it yields CATSVGGTGELFF.

The V call is TRBV2, the J call TRBJ2-1, with 12 bases lining up with TRBD2. J lost 6 bases, V lost 9 bases, and 9 bases had no gene match. The CDR3 sequence is 15 residues long. The germline V gene encodes CDR1 SNHLY and CDR2 FYNNEI. The CDR3 is CARVRTSGASNEQFF. The CDR3 bases are TGTGCCAGGGTACGGACTAGCGGGGCCTCCAATGAGCAGTTCTTC.

This clonotype was found many times. J is TRBJ2-7 and V is TRBV6-5; tentative D call: TRBD1 (6 bases). The CDR3 spans 15 residues. With 0 bases removed from V and 3 bases from J, the gap between germline ends came to 12 bases. The germline V gene has CDR1 MNHEY and CDR2 SVGAGI. DNA of the CDR3: TGTGCCAGCAGTTACTCGCGGACAGCTAACTACGAGCAGTACTTC. Its translation is CASSYSRTANYEQYF.

This clonotype occurred a few times. The chain recombines TRBV29-1 with TRBJ2-5; either TRBD1 or TRBD2 may fit D (6 bases each). Trimming cost V 7 bases and J 5 bases, with 17 bases left between them. CDR3 length: 13 residues. Looked up from germline, CDR1 is SQVTM and CDR2 is ANQGSEA. The CDR3 protein is CSGGRLGGETQYF. The CDR3 bases are TGCAGCGGCGGACGCTTGGGGGGCGAGACCCAGTACTTC.

About this clonotype itself: Here the CDR3 omits its conserved ending phenylalanine or tryptophan, so a read error is the likely source. The rearrangement joins TRBV6-1 to TRBJ2-7; unclear D gene. Per germline, CDR1 MNHNS and CDR2 SASEGT. CDR3 size: 11 residues. The V end was cut by 7 bases, the J end by 4 bases, with 8 bases between. The CDR3 here is CASISWYEQYD. Written as DNA, the CDR3 is TGTGCCAGCATTTCTTGGTACGAGCAGTACGAC.

The sample holds one count of this clonotype. The chain links TRBV7-3 to TRBJ2-7; 8 bases fit TRBD1. The germline V gene has CDR1 SGHTA and CDR2 FQGTGA. Trimming at V came to 0 bases and at J to 4 bases, leaving 8 bases not matched to a gene. This CDR3 region has 16 residues. The CDR3: CASSLTLRTGSYEQYV. For the CDR3, the DNA is TGTGCCAGCAGCTTAACGTTAAGGACAGGGTCGTACGAGCAGTACGTC.

The chain uses TRBV7-6 and TRBJ2-7; maybe TRBD1 (6 bases). The CDR3 has 15 residues. Trimming pared 2 bases from V and 3 bases from J, leaving 14 bases between. Per germline, CDR1 SGHVS and CDR2 FNYEAQ. As DNA, the CDR3 is TGTGCCAGCAGCTTACTTGACAGGCCGGACTACGAGCAGTACTTC. Translation gives CASSLLDRPDYEQYF.